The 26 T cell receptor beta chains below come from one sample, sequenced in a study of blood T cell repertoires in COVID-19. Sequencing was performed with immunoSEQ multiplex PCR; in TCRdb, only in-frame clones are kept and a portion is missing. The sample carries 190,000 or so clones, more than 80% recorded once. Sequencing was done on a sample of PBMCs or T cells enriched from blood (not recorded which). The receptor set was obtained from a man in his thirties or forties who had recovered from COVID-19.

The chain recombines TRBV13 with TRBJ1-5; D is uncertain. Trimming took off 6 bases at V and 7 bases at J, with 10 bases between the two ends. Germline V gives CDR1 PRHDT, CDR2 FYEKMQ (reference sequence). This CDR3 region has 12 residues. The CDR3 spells CASSWAGQPQHF. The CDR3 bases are TGTGCCAGCAGTTGGGCCGGACAGCCCCAGCATTTT.

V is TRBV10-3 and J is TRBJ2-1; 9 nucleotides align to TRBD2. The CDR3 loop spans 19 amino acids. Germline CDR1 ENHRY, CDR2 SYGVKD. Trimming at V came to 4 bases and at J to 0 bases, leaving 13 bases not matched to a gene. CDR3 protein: CAISGRGSGSSTSYNEQFF. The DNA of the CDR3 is TGTGCCATCAGTGGAAGGGGTAGCGGGAGTTCCACCTCCTACAATGAGCAGTTCTTC.

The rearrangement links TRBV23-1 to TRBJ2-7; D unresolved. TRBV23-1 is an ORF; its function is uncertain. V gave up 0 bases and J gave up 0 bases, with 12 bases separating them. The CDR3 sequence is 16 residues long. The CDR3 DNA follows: TGCGCCAGCAGTCAATCGAACACAATCTCCTCCTACGAGCAGTACTTC. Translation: CASSQSNTISSYEQYF.

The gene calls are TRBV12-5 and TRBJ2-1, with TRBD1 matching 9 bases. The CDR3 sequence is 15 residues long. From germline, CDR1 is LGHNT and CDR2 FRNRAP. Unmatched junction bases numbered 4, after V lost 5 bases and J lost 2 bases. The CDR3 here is CASGRDRAPYNEQFF. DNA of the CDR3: TGTGCTAGTGGTCGGGACAGGGCTCCCTACAATGAGCAGTTCTTC. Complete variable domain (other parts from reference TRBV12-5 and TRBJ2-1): DARVTQTPRHKVTEMGQEVTMRCQPILGHNTVFWYRQTMMQGLELLAYFRNRAPLDDSGMPKDRFSAEMPDATLATLKIQPSEPRDSAVYFCASGRDRAPYNEQFFGPGTRLTVL.

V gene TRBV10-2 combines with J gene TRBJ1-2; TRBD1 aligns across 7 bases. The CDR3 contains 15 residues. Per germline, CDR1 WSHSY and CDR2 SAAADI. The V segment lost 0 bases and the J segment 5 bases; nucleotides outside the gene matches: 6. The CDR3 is CASSESGQGVYGYTF. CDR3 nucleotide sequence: TGCGCCAGCAGTGAGTCCGGGCAGGGGGTGTATGGCTACACCTTC.

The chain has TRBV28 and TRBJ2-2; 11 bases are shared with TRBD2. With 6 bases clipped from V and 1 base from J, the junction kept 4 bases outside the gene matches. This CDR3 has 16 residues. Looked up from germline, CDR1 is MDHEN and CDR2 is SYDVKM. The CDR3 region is CASRRSGRGNTGELFF. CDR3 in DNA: TGTGCCAGCAGACGTAGCGGGAGGGGGAACACCGGGGAGCTGTTTTTT.

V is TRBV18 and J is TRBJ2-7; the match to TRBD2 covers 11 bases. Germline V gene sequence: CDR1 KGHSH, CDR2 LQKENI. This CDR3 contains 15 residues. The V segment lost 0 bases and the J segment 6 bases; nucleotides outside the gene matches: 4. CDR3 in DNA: TGTGCCAGCTCACCACCGGGACTAGCGGTTTCCGAGCAGTACTTC. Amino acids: CASSPPGLAVSEQYF.

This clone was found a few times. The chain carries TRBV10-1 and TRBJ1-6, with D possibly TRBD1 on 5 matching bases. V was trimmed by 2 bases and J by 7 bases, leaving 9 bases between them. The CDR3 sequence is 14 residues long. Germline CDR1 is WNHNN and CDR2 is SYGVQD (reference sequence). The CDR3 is CASSELGGNSPLHF. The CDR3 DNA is TGCGCCAGCAGTGAGCTTGGGGGGAATTCACCCCTCCACTTT.

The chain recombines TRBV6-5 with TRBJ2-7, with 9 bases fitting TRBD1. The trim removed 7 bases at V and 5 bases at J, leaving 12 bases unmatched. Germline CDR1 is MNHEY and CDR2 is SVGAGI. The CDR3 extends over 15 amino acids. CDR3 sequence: CASNPPGQGIHEQYF. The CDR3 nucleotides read TGTGCCAGCAACCCACCGGGACAGGGAATCCACGAGCAGTACTTC.

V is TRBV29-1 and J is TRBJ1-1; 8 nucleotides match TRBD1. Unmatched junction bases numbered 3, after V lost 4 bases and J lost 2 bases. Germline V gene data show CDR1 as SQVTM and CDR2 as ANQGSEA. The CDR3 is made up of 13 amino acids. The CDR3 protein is CSVGQGRNTEAFF. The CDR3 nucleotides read TGCAGCGTTGGACAGGGGAGAAACACTGAAGCTTTCTTT.

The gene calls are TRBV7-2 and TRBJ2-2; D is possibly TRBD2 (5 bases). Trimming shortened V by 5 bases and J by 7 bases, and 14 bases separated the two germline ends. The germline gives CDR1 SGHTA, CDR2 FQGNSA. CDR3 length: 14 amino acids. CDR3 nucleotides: TGTGCCAGCAGCCAGGACCGCGGGCACGGGGAGCTGTTTTTT. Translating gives CASSQDRGHGELFF.

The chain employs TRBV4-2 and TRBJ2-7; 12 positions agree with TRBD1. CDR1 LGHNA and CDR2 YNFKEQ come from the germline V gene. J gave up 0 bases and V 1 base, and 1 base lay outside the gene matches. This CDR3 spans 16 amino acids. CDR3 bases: TGTGCCAGCAGCCAAGCGGGACAGGGGGCCTCCTACGAGCAGTACTTC. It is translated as CASSQAGQGASYEQYF.

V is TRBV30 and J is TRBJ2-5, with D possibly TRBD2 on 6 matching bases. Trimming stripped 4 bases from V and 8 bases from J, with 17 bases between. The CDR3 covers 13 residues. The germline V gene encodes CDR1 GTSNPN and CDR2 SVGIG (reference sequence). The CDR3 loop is CAWNRDSGSTQYF. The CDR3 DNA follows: TGTGCCTGGAACCGGGACTCGGGGTCCACCCAGTACTTC.

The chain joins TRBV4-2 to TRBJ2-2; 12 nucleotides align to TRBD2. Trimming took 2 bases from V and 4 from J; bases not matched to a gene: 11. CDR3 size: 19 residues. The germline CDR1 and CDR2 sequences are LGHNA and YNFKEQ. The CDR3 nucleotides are TGTGCCAGCAGCCAAAAGATGGCGTCTAGCGGGGGGGCCACCGGGGAGCTGTTTTTT. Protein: CASSQKMASSGGATGELFF.

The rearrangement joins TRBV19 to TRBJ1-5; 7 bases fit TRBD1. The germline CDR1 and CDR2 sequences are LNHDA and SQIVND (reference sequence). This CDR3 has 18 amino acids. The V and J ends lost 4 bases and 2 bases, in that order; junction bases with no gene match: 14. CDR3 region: CASSTRTGGPVGNQPQHF. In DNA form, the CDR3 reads TGTGCCAGTAGTACCCGGACAGGAGGGCCGGTGGGCAATCAGCCCCAGCATTTT.

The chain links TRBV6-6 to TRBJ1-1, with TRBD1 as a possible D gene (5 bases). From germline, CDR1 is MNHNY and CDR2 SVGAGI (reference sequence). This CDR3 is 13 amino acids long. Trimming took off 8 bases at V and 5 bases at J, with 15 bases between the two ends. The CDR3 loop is CASHTPGKTEAFF. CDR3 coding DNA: TGTGCCAGCCATACCCCAGGGAAGACTGAAGCTTTCTTT.

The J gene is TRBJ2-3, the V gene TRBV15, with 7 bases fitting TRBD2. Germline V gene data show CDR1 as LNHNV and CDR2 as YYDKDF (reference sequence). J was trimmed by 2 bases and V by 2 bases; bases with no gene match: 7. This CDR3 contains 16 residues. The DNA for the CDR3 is TGTGCCACCAGCAGAAAGACTAGCTTTGCCACAGATACGCAGTATTTT. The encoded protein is CATSRKTSFATDTQYF. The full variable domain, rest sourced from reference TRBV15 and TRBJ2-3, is DAMVIQNPRYQVTQFGKPVTLSCSQTLNHNVMYWYQQKSSQAPKLLFHYYDKDFNNEADTPDNFQSRRPNTSFCFLDIRSPGLGDTAMYLCATSRKTSFATDTQYFGPGTRLTVL.

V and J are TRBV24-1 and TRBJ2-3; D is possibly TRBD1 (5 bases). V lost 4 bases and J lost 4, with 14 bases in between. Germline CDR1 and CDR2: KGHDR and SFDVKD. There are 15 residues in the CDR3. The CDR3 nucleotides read TGTGCCACCAGTGACATGACAGTCAACCCAGATACGCAGTATTTT. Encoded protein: CATSDMTVNPDTQYF.

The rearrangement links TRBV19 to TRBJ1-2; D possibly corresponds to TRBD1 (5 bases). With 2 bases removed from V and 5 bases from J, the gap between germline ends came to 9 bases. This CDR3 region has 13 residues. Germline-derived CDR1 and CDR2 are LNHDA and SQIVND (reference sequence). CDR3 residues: CASSILDSYGYTF. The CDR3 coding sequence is TGTGCCAGTAGTATACTAGACAGTTATGGCTACACCTTC.

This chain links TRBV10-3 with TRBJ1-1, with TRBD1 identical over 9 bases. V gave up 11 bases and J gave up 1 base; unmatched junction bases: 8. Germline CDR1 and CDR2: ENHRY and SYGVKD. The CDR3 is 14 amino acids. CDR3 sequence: CAALQGAENTEAFF. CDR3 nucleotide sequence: TGTGCCGCCTTACAGGGGGCCGAGAACACTGAAGCTTTCTTT.

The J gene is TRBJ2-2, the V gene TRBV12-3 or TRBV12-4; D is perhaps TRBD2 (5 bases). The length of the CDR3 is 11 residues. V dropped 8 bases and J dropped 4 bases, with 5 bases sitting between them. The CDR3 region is CASAGTGELFF. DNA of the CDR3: TGTGCCAGCGCGGGCACCGGGGAGCTGTTTTTT.

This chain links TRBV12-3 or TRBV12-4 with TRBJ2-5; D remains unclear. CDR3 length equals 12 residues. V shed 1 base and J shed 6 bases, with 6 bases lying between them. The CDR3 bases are TGTGCCAGCAGTTTAGGAGGAAAGACCCAGTACTTC. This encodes CASSLGGKTQYF.

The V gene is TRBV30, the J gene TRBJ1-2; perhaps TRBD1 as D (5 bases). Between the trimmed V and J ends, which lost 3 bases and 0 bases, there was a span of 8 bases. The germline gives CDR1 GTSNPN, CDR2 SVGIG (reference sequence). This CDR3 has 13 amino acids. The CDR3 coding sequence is TGTGCCTGGAGGGGGCCGGCTAACTATGGCTACACCTTC. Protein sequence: CAWRGPANYGYTF.

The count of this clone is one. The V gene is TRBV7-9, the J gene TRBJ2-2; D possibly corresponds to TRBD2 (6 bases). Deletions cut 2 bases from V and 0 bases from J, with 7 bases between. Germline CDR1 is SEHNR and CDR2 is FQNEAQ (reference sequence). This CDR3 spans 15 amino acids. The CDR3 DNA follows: TGTGCCAGCAGCTTACGACTAGCGAACACCGGGGAGCTGTTTTTT. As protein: CASSLRLANTGELFF.

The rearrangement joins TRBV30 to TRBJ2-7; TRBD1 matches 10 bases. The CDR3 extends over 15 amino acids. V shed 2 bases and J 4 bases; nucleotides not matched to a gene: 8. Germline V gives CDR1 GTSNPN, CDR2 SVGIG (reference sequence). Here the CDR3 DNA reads TGTGCCTGGAGTAATATACCGGGACAGGGGTACGAGCAGTACTTC. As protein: CAWSNIPGQGYEQYF.

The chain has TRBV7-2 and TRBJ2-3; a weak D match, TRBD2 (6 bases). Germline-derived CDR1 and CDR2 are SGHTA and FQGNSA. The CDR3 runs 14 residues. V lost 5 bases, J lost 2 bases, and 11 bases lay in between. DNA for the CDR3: TGTGCCAGCAGCCAGGGACTCTACACAGATACGCAGTATTTT. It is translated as CASSQGLYTDTQYF.